The next 8 T cell receptor beta chains were all read from a single sample in a study of blood T cells in healthy people across ages. Alongside a J-beta primer mix, a sample-barcoded 5' primer served in a second PCR lasting about 7 to 12 cycles. TCRdb re-called the 5' RACE reads through MiXCR, storing one row per CDR3 protein. This sample carries some 750,000 distinct CDR3 sequences, approximately 22% of them seen once, and the ten largest clones take around a fifth. Sequencing input: blood. Every receptor here comes from a man aged 65 to 79 in good health.

This clonotype was recorded a few times. The chain couples TRBV19 to TRBJ1-2; 7 bases fit TRBD1. The germline gives CDR1 LNHDA, CDR2 SQIVND (reference sequence). The CDR3 is 14 amino acids. After removal of 3 bases from V and 8 bases from J, the junction contained 9 bases not matched to a gene. CDR3 residues: CASSMTGIFRGYTF. For the CDR3, the DNA is TGTGCCAGTAGTATGACAGGGATCTTTCGGGGCTACACCTTC.

This clonotype has ten or more counts. This rearrangement joins TRBV19 to TRBJ1-5, with 9 bases identical to TRBD1. J lost 3 bases, V lost 6 bases, and 3 bases had no gene match. The germline CDR1 and CDR2 sequences are LNHDA and SQIVND (reference sequence). The CDR3 has 14 amino acids. CDR3 nucleotide sequence: TGTGCCAGTAGCCGGGACAGGGACAATCAGCCCCAGCATTTT. Translation gives CASSRDRDNQPQHF.

In this sample, this clonotype turned up a few times. Relative to the germline gene, one junction end is altered; a read error may explain this. The V and J genes are TRBV7-9 and TRBJ1-2, with TRBD1 identical over 7 bases. CDR3 length equals 14 residues. Germline values: CDR1 SEHNR, CDR2 FQNEAQ (reference sequence). The CDR3 DNA follows: TGTGCCTGCAGCCCGGGACAGAATAACTATGGCTACACCTTC. This gives the protein CACSPGQNNYGYTF. Full variable domain (outside the CDR3, taken from reference TRBV7-9 and TRBJ1-2): DTGVSQNPRHKITKRGQNVTFRCDPISEHNRLYWYRQTLGQGPEFLTYFQNEAQLEKSRLLSDRFSAERPKGSFSTLEIQRTEQGDSAMYLCACSPGQNNYGYTFGSGTRLTVV.

The gene calls are TRBV7-2 and TRBJ2-1; D gene uncertain. The CDR3 consists of 13 residues. V lost 6 bases and J 5 bases, leaving 11 bases between the germline ends. Germline CDR1 SGHTA, CDR2 FQGNSA. In nucleotides, the CDR3 is TGTGCCAGCAGTCCTGACCCCCACAATGAGCAGTTCTTC. Amino acid sequence: CASSPDPHNEQFF.

The gene calls are TRBV7-9 and TRBJ2-5; possible D gene TRBD1, 5 bases. The ends were cut back, 5 bases at V and 1 base at J, with 8 bases in the middle. CDR3 length equals 13 residues. Looked up from germline, CDR1 is SEHNR and CDR2 is FQNEAQ (reference sequence). CDR3 coding DNA: TGTGCCAGCAGCATGGACACCCAAGAGACCCAGTACTTC. Translation: CASSMDTQETQYF.

This clonotype has more than one count but fewer than ten. The chain joins TRBV6-6 to TRBJ2-1; D unresolved. CDR1 MNHNY and CDR2 SVGAGI come from the germline V gene (reference sequence). The CDR3 runs to 13 residues. V shed 0 bases and J shed 2 bases, with 2 bases lying between them. The CDR3 DNA is TGTGCCAGCAGTTACTCGCCCTACAATGAGCAGTTCTTC. Translation: CASSYSPYNEQFF.

The table lists this clonotype with a few counts. The chain recombines TRBV2 with TRBJ2-3; 11 bases are a match to TRBD2. The germline V gene has CDR1 SNHLY and CDR2 FYNNEI. CDR3 length equals 18 residues. J lost 0 bases, V lost 5 bases, and 10 bases had no gene match. CDR3 sequence: CASSRGTSGVSSTDTQYF. DNA for the CDR3: TGTGCCAGCAGTAGAGGGACTAGCGGTGTCTCTAGCACAGATACGCAGTATTTT.

The genes are TRBV27 and TRBJ2-7, with D unresolved. This CDR3 has 13 amino acids. Trimming took 2 bases from V and 6 from J, leaving 11 bases between them. The germline V gene has CDR1 MNHEY and CDR2 SMNVEV (reference sequence). CDR3 loop: CASSLHESSEQYF. CDR3 sequence (DNA): TGTGCCAGCAGTTTACACGAGAGCTCCGAGCAGTACTTC.